This is a list of T cell receptor beta chains from one sample in a study of cytomegalovirus exposure and HLA in healthy donors. Libraries were prepared by immunoSEQ multiplex PCR; TCRdb keeps only in-frame clonotypes and omits some of them. The table includes approximately 120,000 clones, 80% to 85% detected once. The sequenced sample consisted of PBMCs. These receptors came from a woman aged 25 to 39 in good health and CMV-seronegative. Both conserved end residues are part of each CDR3. Each record gives: J gene, D gene, V gene, clone size, CDR3 DNA, CDR3 protein. The D gene is left open where the match is weak. The size field is filled for only some rows; it gives once, few, many or a size class.

j_gene: TRBJ2-3; d_gene: TRBD2; v_gene: TRBV7-9; abundance: .; CDR3nt: TGTGCCAGCAGCTCCACTAGCGGGGGGATGTCAGATACGCAGTATTTT; CDR3aa: CASSSTSGGMSDTQYF
j_gene: TRBJ2-3; d_gene: .; v_gene: TRBV13; abundance: .; CDR3nt: TGTGCCAGCAGCTCTTACAGGGATACGCAGTATTTT; CDR3aa: CASSSYRDTQYF
j_gene: TRBJ1-1; d_gene: TRBD1; v_gene: TRBV19; abundance: .; CDR3nt: TGTGCCAGTAGAAAAGGGGGCGGGGAAGCTTTCTTT; CDR3aa: CASRKGGGEAFF
j_gene: TRBJ1-1; d_gene: .; v_gene: TRBV5-1; abundance: .; CDR3nt: TGCGCCAGCGCTCTGCGGTGGGACACTGAAGCTTTCTTT; CDR3aa: CASALRWDTEAFF
j_gene: TRBJ1-1; d_gene: TRBD1; v_gene: TRBV5-1; abundance: .; CDR3nt: TGCGCCAGCAGCTTGTCTCGGACAGGGAACACTGAAGCTTTCTTT; CDR3aa: CASSLSRTGNTEAFF
j_gene: TRBJ1-1; d_gene: TRBD1; v_gene: TRBV27; abundance: .; CDR3nt: TGTGCCAGCAGCCTCGGGACAGGGGCAATGAACACTGAAGCTTTCTTT; CDR3aa: CASSLGTGAMNTEAFF
j_gene: TRBJ1-3; d_gene: .; v_gene: TRBV5-1; abundance: .; CDR3nt: TGCGCCAGCAGCTGGAGTACCTCTGGAAACACCATATATTTT; CDR3aa: CASSWSTSGNTIYF
j_gene: TRBJ1-6; d_gene: TRBD1; v_gene: TRBV5-1; abundance: .; CDR3nt: TGCGCCAGCAGCTCCCGAGGAGGGGGCGATTCACCCCTCCACTTT; CDR3aa: CASSSRGGGDSPLHF
j_gene: TRBJ2-7; d_gene: TRBD1; v_gene: TRBV2; abundance: once; CDR3nt: TGTGCCAGCAGTGGAATCCGGGACAGCACCTACGAGCAGTACTTC; CDR3aa: CASSGIRDSTYEQYF
j_gene: TRBJ2-3; d_gene: TRBD2; v_gene: TRBV12-5; abundance: .; CDR3nt: TGTGCTAGTGGTTTAGGGCTAGCGGGAGTGTTTGGGAGCACAGATACGCAGTATTTT; CDR3aa: CASGLGLAGVFGSTDTQYF
j_gene: TRBJ1-2; d_gene: TRBD1; v_gene: TRBV15; abundance: .; CDR3nt: TGTGCCACCAGCATCGGACAGGGCAGTGGCTACACCTTC; CDR3aa: CATSIGQGSGYTF
j_gene: TRBJ1-5; d_gene: TRBD1; v_gene: TRBV7-2; abundance: .; CDR3nt: TGTGCCAGCAGCTCTTCGACAGGGGCCCAGCATTTT; CDR3aa: CASSSSTGAQHF
j_gene: TRBJ1-1; d_gene: .; v_gene: TRBV19; abundance: .; CDR3nt: TGTGCCAGTACCCGGTTGGTGAACACTGAAGCTTTCTTT; CDR3aa: CASTRLVNTEAFF
j_gene: TRBJ2-1; d_gene: TRBD2; v_gene: TRBV7-2; abundance: .; CDR3nt: TGTGCCAGCAGCCGACTAGCGGGAAACAATGAGCAGTTCTTC; CDR3aa: CASSRLAGNNEQFF
j_gene: TRBJ1-1; d_gene: TRBD1; v_gene: TRBV2; abundance: .; CDR3nt: TGTGCCGGCCAGACAGGGTTGAACACTGAAGCTTTCTTT; CDR3aa: CAGQTGLNTEAFF
j_gene: TRBJ2-1; d_gene: .; v_gene: TRBV19; abundance: .; CDR3nt: TGTGCCAGCGTTAACCCGGGTAATGCGGGACTTGGTGAGCAGTTCTTC; CDR3aa: CASVNPGNAGLGEQFF
j_gene: TRBJ2-2; d_gene: TRBD1; v_gene: TRBV6-6; abundance: .; CDR3nt: TGTGCCAGCAGGGACAGGGCGGGCACCGGGGAGCTGTTTTTT; CDR3aa: CASRDRAGTGELFF
j_gene: TRBJ2-7; d_gene: TRBD1; v_gene: TRBV5-4; abundance: .; CDR3nt: TGTGCCAGCAGCTCCGGGACAGGGAGTTACGAGCAGTACTTC; CDR3aa: CASSSGTGSYEQYF
j_gene: TRBJ2-1; d_gene: TRBD2; v_gene: TRBV6-4; abundance: once; CDR3nt: TGTGCCAGCAGTGAGAGCGGGGGGTCCTCTGGGGAGCAGTTCTTC; CDR3aa: CASSESGGSSGEQFF
j_gene: TRBJ2-1; d_gene: .; v_gene: TRBV19; abundance: once; CDR3nt: TGTGCCAGTAACTCGGGGGATAACGTATACAATGAGCAGTTCTTC; CDR3aa: CASNSGDNVYNEQFF
j_gene: TRBJ2-1; d_gene: .; v_gene: TRBV7-9; abundance: .; CDR3nt: TGTGCCAGCAGCCCGTTACTAGCTTCCTACAATGAGCAGTTCTTC; CDR3aa: CASSPLLASYNEQFF
j_gene: TRBJ1-2; d_gene: .; v_gene: TRBV19; abundance: .; CDR3nt: TGTGCCAGTAGTATGACTAACAGGGCAAACTATGGCTACACCTTC; CDR3aa: CASSMTNRANYGYTF
j_gene: TRBJ2-1; d_gene: .; v_gene: TRBV9; abundance: .; CDR3nt: TGTGCCAGCAGCGTAGCTACAGTTAACAATGAGCAGTTCTTC; CDR3aa: CASSVATVNNEQFF
j_gene: TRBJ2-7; d_gene: TRBD2; v_gene: TRBV15; abundance: .; CDR3nt: TGTGCCACCAGCAGAGGTTGGGCTAGCGGACTCTACGAGCAGTACTTC; CDR3aa: CATSRGWASGLYEQYF
j_gene: TRBJ2-1; d_gene: .; v_gene: TRBV29-1; abundance: .; CDR3nt: TGCAGCGTTGAAGCTGGGGCCGATGAGCAGTTCTTC; CDR3aa: CSVEAGADEQFF
j_gene: TRBJ1-6; d_gene: TRBD1; v_gene: TRBV5-5; abundance: .; CDR3nt: TGTGCCAGCAGCTATCCAGGGACAGGGTTCGGTTCACCCCTCCACTTT; CDR3aa: CASSYPGTGFGSPLHF
j_gene: TRBJ1-5; d_gene: .; v_gene: TRBV7-2; abundance: .; CDR3nt: TGTGCCAGCAGCCCGGAGGCTGGGTTCGGACAGCCCCAGCATTTT; CDR3aa: CASSPEAGFGQPQHF
j_gene: TRBJ1-2; d_gene: TRBD1; v_gene: TRBV7-9; abundance: few; CDR3nt: TGTGCCAGCAGCTCAGGGACAGGGTGGGGCTACACCTTC; CDR3aa: CASSSGTGWGYTF
j_gene: TRBJ2-5; d_gene: .; v_gene: TRBV2; abundance: once; CDR3nt: TGTGCCAGCAGTGATCCCAGGGGAGCCAAAGAGACCCAGTACTTC; CDR3aa: CASSDPRGAKETQYF
j_gene: TRBJ2-6; d_gene: .; v_gene: TRBV13; abundance: .; CDR3nt: TGTGCCAGCAGACGTACAGGGTCTGGGGCCAACGTCCTGACTTTC; CDR3aa: CASRRTGSGANVLTF
j_gene: TRBJ2-7; d_gene: .; v_gene: TRBV6-1; abundance: .; CDR3nt: TGTGCCAGCAGTGAAATCATCTCAGGTACCGACCACGAGCAGTACTTC; CDR3aa: CASSEIISGTDHEQYF
j_gene: TRBJ1-3; d_gene: .; v_gene: TRBV5-1; abundance: .; CDR3nt: TGCGCCAGCAGCTACCTGACCCCGGACTCTCCTGGAAACACCATATATTTT; CDR3aa: CASSYLTPDSPGNTIYF
j_gene: TRBJ1-5; d_gene: TRBD1; v_gene: TRBV27; abundance: .; CDR3nt: TGTGCCAGCAGTCCTGGGACAGGGGTTGGTCAGCCCCAGCATTTT; CDR3aa: CASSPGTGVGQPQHF
j_gene: TRBJ1-4; d_gene: TRBD1; v_gene: TRBV27; abundance: once; CDR3nt: TGTGCCAGCAGACGGACAGGGGCTAATGAAAAACTGTTTTTT; CDR3aa: CASRRTGANEKLFF
j_gene: TRBJ1-2; d_gene: .; v_gene: TRBV27; abundance: once; CDR3nt: TGTGCCAGCCCGAGAGGGTACGAGGAGTATGGCTACACCTTC; CDR3aa: CASPRGYEEYGYTF
j_gene: TRBJ2-7; d_gene: .; v_gene: TRBV6-5; abundance: .; CDR3nt: TGTGCCAGCAGTACTGGGGGGGCGGCCGGCGAGCAGTACTTC; CDR3aa: CASSTGGAAGEQYF
j_gene: TRBJ1-1; d_gene: .; v_gene: TRBV7-6; abundance: .; CDR3nt: TGTGCCAGCAGCTTAGGAGGCCGGAACACTGAAGCTTTCTTT; CDR3aa: CASSLGGRNTEAFF
j_gene: TRBJ2-7; d_gene: .; v_gene: TRBV11-3; abundance: .; CDR3nt: TGTGCCAGCAGCTCAATGGGCAGCGAGCAGTACTTC; CDR3aa: CASSSMGSEQYF
j_gene: TRBJ2-7; d_gene: TRBD1; v_gene: TRBV7-8; abundance: .; CDR3nt: TGTGCCAGCAGCAAACAGGGGTGGGATAGCGAGCAGTACTTC; CDR3aa: CASSKQGWDSEQYF
j_gene: TRBJ2-4; d_gene: TRBD2; v_gene: TRBV10-1; abundance: .; CDR3nt: TGCGCCAGCAGTGAGTCCGGGGGGGGAAACATTCAGTACTTC; CDR3aa: CASSESGGGNIQYF
j_gene: TRBJ1-2; d_gene: TRBD1; v_gene: TRBV7-2; abundance: once; CDR3nt: TGTGCCAGCAGCTTAGCAACGGGACAGGAATATGGCTACACCTTC; CDR3aa: CASSLATGQEYGYTF
j_gene: TRBJ2-3; d_gene: .; v_gene: TRBV9; abundance: .; CDR3nt: TGTGCCAGCAGCGCCAGCCTAGTAGATACGCAGTATTTT; CDR3aa: CASSASLVDTQYF
j_gene: TRBJ2-7; d_gene: TRBD2; v_gene: TRBV30; abundance: .; CDR3nt: TGTGCCTGGAGTGTAGGGGCGGGGGACTACGAGCAGTACTTC; CDR3aa: CAWSVGAGDYEQYF
j_gene: TRBJ2-1; d_gene: TRBD2; v_gene: TRBV6-6; abundance: .; CDR3nt: TGTGCCAGCACCCCTAGCGGGAGATACAATGAGCAGTTCTTC; CDR3aa: CASTPSGRYNEQFF
j_gene: TRBJ2-7; d_gene: TRBD1; v_gene: TRBV7-8; abundance: few; CDR3nt: TGTGCCAGCAGCTCCCCGGGACAGGGGGCTTTCTACGAGCAGTACTTC; CDR3aa: CASSSPGQGAFYEQYF
j_gene: TRBJ2-7; d_gene: .; v_gene: TRBV19; abundance: .; CDR3nt: TGTGCCAGTAGTCTTACTAACTACGAGCAGTACTTC; CDR3aa: CASSLTNYEQYF
j_gene: TRBJ1-2; d_gene: TRBD1; v_gene: TRBV28; abundance: few; CDR3nt: TGTGCCAGCAGTCGGACAGGACCACCCTATGGCTACACCTTC; CDR3aa: CASSRTGPPYGYTF
j_gene: TRBJ2-1; d_gene: TRBD2; v_gene: TRBV4-1; abundance: .; CDR3nt: TGCGCCAGCAGCCAACCACCGGGGGGTAAGTTCTTC; CDR3aa: CASSQPPGGKFF
j_gene: TRBJ1-4; d_gene: TRBD1; v_gene: TRBV6-5; abundance: .; CDR3nt: TGTGCCAGCAGTTACGTTGGGACAGGCAATGAAAAACTGTTTTTT; CDR3aa: CASSYVGTGNEKLFF
j_gene: TRBJ2-1; d_gene: .; v_gene: TRBV6-6; abundance: many; CDR3nt: TGTGCCAGCAGTCACACCTTCAATGAGCAGTTCTTC; CDR3aa: CASSHTFNEQFF
j_gene: TRBJ1-1; d_gene: TRBD1; v_gene: TRBV18; abundance: .; CDR3nt: TGTGCCAGCTCACCAAGGAGACAGGGGGCTATGAACACTGAAGCTTTCTTT; CDR3aa: CASSPRRQGAMNTEAFF